The sample holds many counts of the clone carrying this T cell receptor (beta chain). What it binds is unknown. Germline V gene data show CDR1 as MNHEY and CDR2 as SMNVEV (reference sequence). J gave up 2 bases and V 10 bases, and 7 bases lay outside the gene matches. The CDR3 is made up of 13 amino acids. The sample comes from a study of metastatic and nonmetastatic thyroid tumors. About the study: The authors compared repertoires across blood and tumor or nodule tissue from malignant and benign thyroid patients.

Each patient went into thyroid surgery without having received any treatment. Original processing methods: Across clinicopathological groups, CDR3 differences served as the basis for building a distant-metastasis classifier for papillary thyroid cancer. TCRdb re-called the PCR reads via MiXCR. The V and J calls reflect TCRdb's pipeline rather than the authors' work. The sample holds some 25,000 clones, about 20% seen once. Findings and caveats of the study: A significant increase in TCR beta diversity was reportedly seen in malignant thyroid tumors relative to benign nodules, in blood and tumor.

Sequencing was done on a sample of blood. The chain employs TRBV27 and TRBJ2-7; 8 bases fit TRBD1. This clonotype originated in a male donor with papillary thyroid cancer or a benign thyroid nodule (not recorded which). Some clones in this sample may be carry-over from other donors' samples. CDR3 protein: CATGQVGAYEQYF. The CDR3 DNA follows: TGTGCCACGGGACAGGTTGGGGCCTACGAGCAGTACTTC.